Detailed here is one TCR beta chain. Its specificity is not known. CDR3 length: 14 amino acids. Trimming took off 6 bases at V and 5 bases at J, with 14 bases between the two ends. The germline V gene encodes CDR1 LNHDA and CDR2 SQIVND (reference sequence). The data stem from a study of identical twins. Study-level points and caveats: Insertions were fewer in abundant cord blood beta clonotypes, whereas memory repertoires showed none of this pattern. Out-of-frame beta chain sequences displayed weaker excess sharing between twins.

Via MiXCR, TCRdb re-called the 5' RACE reads, giving one row per CDR3 protein. The sample has some 1,700,000 distinct CDR3 sequences, 32% seen once. The receptor's source is a newborn girl in good health. The gene calls are TRBV19 and TRBJ1-5; no firm D call. The sequenced sample consisted of cord blood. Written as DNA, the CDR3 is TGTGCCAGTAGCACACACACAGAGGATCAGCCCCAGCATTTT. Translation gives CASSTHTEDQPQHF.